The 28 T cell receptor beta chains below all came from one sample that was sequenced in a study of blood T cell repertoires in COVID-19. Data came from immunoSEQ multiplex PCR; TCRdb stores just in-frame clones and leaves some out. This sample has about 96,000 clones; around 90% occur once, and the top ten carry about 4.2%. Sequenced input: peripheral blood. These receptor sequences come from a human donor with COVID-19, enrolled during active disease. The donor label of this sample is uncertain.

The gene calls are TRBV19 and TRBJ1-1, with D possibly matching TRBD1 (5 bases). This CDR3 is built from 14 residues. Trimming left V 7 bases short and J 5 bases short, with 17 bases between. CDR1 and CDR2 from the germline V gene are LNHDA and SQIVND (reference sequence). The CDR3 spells CASKPPWGGTEAFF. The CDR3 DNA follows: TGTGCCAGTAAACCTCCTTGGGGGGGTACTGAAGCTTTCTTT.

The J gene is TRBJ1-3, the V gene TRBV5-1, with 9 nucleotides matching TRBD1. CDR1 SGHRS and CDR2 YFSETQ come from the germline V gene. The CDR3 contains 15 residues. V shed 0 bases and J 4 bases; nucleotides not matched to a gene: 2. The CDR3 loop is CASSLGTGDGNTIYF. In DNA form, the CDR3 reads TGCGCCAGCAGCTTGGGGACAGGGGACGGAAACACCATATATTTT.

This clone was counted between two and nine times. Here the CDR3 reads CASSLSSYNEQFF. In nucleotides, the CDR3 is TGTGCCAGCAGCCTGAGCTCCTACAATGAGCAGTTCTTC. The chain links TRBV14 to TRBJ2-1; D gene unclear. The CDR3 is made up of 13 amino acids. Germline CDR1 and CDR2: SGHDN and FVKESK. V was cut by 4 bases and J by 0 bases, with 4 bases left in between. The full variable domain, its missing parts supplied by reference TRBV14 and TRBJ2-1, is EAGVTQFPSHSVIEKGQTVTLRCDPISGHDNLYWYRRVMGKEIKFLLHFVKESKQDESGMPNNRFLAERTGGTYSTLKVQPAELEDSGVYFCASSLSSYNEQFFGPGTRLTVL.

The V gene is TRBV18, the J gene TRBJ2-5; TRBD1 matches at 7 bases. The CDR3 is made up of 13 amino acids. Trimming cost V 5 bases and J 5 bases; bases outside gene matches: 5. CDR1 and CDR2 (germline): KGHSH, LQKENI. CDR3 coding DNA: TGTGCCAGCTCATCTTCCAGGGGGGAGACCCAGTACTTC. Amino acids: CASSSSRGETQYF.

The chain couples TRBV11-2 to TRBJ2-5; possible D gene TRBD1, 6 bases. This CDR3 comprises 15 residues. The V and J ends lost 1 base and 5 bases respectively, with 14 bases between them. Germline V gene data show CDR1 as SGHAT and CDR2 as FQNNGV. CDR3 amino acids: CASSLGGLAGETQYF. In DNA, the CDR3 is TGTGCCAGCAGCTTAGGGGGGCTAGCTGGGGAGACCCAGTACTTC.

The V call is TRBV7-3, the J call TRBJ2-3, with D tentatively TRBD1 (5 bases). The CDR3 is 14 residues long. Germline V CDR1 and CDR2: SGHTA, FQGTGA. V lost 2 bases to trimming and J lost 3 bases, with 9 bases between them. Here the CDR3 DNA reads TGTGCCAGCAGCTTACGGACACGGACAGATACGCAGTATTTT. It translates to CASSLRTRTDTQYF.

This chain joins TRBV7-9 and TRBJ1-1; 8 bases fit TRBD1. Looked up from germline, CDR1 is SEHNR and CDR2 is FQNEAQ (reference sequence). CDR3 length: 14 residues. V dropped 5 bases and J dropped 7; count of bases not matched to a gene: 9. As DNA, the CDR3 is TGTGCCAGCAGCGATCAGCAGGGGGCGGGTGAAGCTTTCTTT. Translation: CASSDQQGAGEAFF.

The chain's CDR3 is CASSAGQIVNTEAFF. The DNA for the CDR3 is TGTGCCAGCAGTGCGGGACAGATCGTAAACACTGAAGCTTTCTTT. The chain is built from TRBV2 and TRBJ1-1; 7 bases agree with TRBD1. J gave up 2 bases and V 4 bases, and 7 bases lay outside the gene matches. The CDR3 runs 15 residues. Germline V lookup: CDR1 SNHLY, CDR2 FYNNEI. Based on the CDR3 plus reference TRBV2 and TRBJ1-1, the full variable domain is EPEVTQTPSHQVTQMGQEVILRCVPISNHLYFYWYRQILGQKVEFLVSFYNNEISEKSEIFDDQFSVERPDGSNFTLKIRSTKLEDSAMYFCASSAGQIVNTEAFFGQGTRLTVV.

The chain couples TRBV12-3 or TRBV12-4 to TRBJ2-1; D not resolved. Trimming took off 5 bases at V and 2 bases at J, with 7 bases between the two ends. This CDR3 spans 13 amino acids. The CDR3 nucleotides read TGTGCCAGCAGTCTCGGTACCTACAATGAGCAGTTCTTC. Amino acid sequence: CASSLGTYNEQFF.

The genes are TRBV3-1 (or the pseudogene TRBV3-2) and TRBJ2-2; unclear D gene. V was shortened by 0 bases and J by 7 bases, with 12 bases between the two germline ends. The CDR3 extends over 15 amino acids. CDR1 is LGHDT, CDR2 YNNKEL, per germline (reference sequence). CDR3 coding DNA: TGTGCCAGCAGCCAAGAGCGTTTTTTAGTCGGGGAGCTGTTTTTT. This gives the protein CASSQERFLVGELFF.

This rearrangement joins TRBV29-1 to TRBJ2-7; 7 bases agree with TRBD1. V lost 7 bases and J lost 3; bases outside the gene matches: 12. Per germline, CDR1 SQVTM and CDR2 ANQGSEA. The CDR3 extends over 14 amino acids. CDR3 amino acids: CSASSDRQVYEQYF. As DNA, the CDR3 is TGCAGCGCCTCCTCGGACAGGCAGGTCTACGAGCAGTACTTC.

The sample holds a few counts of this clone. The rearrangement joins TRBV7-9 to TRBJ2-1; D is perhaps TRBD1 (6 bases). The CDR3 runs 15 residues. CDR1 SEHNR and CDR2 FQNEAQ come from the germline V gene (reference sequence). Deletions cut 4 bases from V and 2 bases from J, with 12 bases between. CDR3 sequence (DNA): TGTGCCAGCAGCTCGCGTCCAGGGGCCTACAATGAGCAGTTCTTC. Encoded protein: CASSSRPGAYNEQFF.

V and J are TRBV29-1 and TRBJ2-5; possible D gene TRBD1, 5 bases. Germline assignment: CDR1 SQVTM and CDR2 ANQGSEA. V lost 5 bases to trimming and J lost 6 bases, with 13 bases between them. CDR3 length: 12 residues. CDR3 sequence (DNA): TGCAGCGTTTTACAGGAGTCGAAGACCCAGTACTTC. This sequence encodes CSVLQESKTQYF.

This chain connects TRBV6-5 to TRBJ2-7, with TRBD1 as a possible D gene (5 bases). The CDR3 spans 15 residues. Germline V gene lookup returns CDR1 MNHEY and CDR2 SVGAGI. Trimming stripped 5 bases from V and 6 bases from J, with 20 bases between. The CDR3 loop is CASSPNLPGFAEQYF. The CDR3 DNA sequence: TGTGCCAGCAGTCCTAATCTGCCAGGGTTCGCCGAGCAGTACTTC.

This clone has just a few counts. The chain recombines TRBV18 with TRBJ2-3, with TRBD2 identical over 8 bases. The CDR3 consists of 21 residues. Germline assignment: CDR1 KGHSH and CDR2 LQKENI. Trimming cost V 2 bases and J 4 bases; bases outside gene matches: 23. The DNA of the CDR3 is TGTGCCAGCTCACCAACGATCCAGGGAGGCACTAGCGGAGGAGGGTCAGATACGCAGTATTTT. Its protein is CASSPTIQGGTSGGGSDTQYF.

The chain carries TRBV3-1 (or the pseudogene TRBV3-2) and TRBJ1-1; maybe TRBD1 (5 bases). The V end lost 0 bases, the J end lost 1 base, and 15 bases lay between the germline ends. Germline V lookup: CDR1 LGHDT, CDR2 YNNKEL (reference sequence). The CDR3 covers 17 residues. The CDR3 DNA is TGTGCCAGCAGCCAAGATCAAGCGGGGGGAGGGAACACTGAAGCTTTCTTT. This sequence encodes CASSQDQAGGGNTEAFF.

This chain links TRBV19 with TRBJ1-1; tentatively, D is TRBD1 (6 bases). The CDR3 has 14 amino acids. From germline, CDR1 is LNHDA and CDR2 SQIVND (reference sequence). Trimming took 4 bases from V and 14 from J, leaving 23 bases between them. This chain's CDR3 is CASSNGQTGTNLFF. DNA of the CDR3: TGTGCCAGTAGTAACGGACAGACGGGCACTAATTTATTCTTT.

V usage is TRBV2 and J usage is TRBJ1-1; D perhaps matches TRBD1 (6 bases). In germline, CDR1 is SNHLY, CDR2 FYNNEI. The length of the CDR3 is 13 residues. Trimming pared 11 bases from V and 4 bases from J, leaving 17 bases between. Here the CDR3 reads CAGLTGGATEAFF. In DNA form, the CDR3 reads TGTGCCGGCCTAACCGGGGGGGCCACTGAAGCTTTCTTT.

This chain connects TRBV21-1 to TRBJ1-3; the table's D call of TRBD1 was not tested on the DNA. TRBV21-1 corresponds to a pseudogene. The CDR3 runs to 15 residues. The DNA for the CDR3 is TGTGCCAGCAGCAAATCCGACAGATCTGGAAACACCATATATTTT. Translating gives CASSKSDRSGNTIYF.

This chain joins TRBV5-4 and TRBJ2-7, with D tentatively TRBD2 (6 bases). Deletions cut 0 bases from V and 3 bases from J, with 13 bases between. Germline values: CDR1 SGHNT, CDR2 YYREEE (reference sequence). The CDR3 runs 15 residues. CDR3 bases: TGTGCCAGCAGCTTGGGACTAGTGCCCCTCTACGAGCAGTACTTC. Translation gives CASSLGLVPLYEQYF.

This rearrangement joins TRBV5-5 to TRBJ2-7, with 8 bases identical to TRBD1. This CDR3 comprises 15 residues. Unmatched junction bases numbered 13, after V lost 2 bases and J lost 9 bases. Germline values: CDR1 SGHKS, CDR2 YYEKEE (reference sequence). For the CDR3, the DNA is TGTGCCAGCAGCTTTACAGGGGGTCCTTTAGGTGGGCAGTACTTC. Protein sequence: CASSFTGGPLGGQYF.

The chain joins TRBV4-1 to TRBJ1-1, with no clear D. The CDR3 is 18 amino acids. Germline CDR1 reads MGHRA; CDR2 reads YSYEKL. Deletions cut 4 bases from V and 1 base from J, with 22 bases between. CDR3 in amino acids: CASSPQRGIRIKNTEAFF. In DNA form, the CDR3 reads TGCGCCAGCAGCCCTCAACGGGGTATTCGGATAAAGAACACTGAAGCTTTCTTT.

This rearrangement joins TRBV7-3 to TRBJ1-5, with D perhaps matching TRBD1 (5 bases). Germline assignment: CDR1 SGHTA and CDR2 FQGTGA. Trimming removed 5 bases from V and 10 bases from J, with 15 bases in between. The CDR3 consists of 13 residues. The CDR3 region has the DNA TGTGCCAGCAGCCGGCAGGCGGGGGAACCCCAGCATTTT. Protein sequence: CASSRQAGEPQHF. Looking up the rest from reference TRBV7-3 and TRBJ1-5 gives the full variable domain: GAGVSQTPSNKVTEKGKYVELRCDPISGHTALYWYRQSLGQGPEFLIYFQGTGAADDSGLPNDRFFAVRPEGSVSTLKIQRTERGDSAVYLCASSRQAGEPQHFGDGTRLSIL.

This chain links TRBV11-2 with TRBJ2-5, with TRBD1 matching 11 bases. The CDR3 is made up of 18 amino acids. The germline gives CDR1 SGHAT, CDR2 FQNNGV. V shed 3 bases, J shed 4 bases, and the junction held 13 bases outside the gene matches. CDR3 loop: CASSFPRAGQGARETQYF. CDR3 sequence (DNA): TGTGCCAGCAGCTTTCCGAGGGCAGGACAGGGGGCCAGAGAGACCCAGTACTTC.

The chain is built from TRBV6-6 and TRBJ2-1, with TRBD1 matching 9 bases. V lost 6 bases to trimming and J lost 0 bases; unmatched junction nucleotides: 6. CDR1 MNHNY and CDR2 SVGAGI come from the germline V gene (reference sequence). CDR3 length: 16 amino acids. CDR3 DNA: TGTGCCAGCAGCTTTCCGGGACAGGGCTCCTACAATGAGCAGTTCTTC. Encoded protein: CASSFPGQGSYNEQFF.

CDR3 residues: CASSLGTGPEQYF. In nucleotides, the CDR3 is TGTGCCAGCAGTCTTGGGACAGGTCCCGAGCAGTACTTC. The V and J genes are TRBV28 and TRBJ2-7; TRBD1 matches at 8 bases. Per germline, CDR1 MDHEN and CDR2 SYDVKM. J gave up 6 bases and V 5 bases, and 6 bases lay outside the gene matches. This CDR3 has 13 amino acids.

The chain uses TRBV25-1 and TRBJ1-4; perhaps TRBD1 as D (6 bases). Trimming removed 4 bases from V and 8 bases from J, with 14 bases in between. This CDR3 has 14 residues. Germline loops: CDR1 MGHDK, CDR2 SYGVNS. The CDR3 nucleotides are TGTGCCAGCAGTGCGCGGGGGCAGAGGGAAAAACTGTTTTTT. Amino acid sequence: CASSARGQREKLFF.

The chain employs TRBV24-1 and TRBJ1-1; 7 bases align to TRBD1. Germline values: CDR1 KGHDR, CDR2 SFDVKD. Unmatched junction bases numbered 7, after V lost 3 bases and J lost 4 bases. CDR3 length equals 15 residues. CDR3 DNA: TGTGCCACCAGTGATCCCGGGGCAGGGGGCACTGAAGCTTTCTTT. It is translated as CATSDPGAGGTEAFF.